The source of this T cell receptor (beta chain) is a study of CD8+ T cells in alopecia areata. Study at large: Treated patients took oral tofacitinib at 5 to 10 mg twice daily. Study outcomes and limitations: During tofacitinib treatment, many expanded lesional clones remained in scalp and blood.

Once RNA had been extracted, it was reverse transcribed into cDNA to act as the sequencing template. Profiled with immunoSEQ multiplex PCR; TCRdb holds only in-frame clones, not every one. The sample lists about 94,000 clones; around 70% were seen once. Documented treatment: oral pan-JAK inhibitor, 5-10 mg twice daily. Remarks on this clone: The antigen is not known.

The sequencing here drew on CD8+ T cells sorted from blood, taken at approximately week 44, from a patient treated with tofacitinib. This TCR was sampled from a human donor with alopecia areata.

The chain's CDR3 is CASSSRQGIEQYF. Written as DNA, the CDR3 is TGTGCCAGCAGCTCTCGACAGGGGATCGAGCAGTACTTC. The chain uses TRBV13 and TRBJ2-7; 8 bases map to TRBD1. The CDR3 sequence is 13 residues long. J lost 6 bases, V lost 4 bases, and 5 bases had no gene match. CDR1 is PRHDT and CDR2 is FYEKMQ in the germline V gene (reference sequence).